Each of the 7 T cell receptor beta chains below was sequenced from the same sample in a study of blood T cell repertoires in COVID-19. The protocol was immunoSEQ multiplex PCR, while the TCRdb copy is restricted to in-frame clones and leaves out a portion. The data show about 85,000 clones, with 82% seen just once and 1% to 1.5% held by the top ten. Specimen: peripheral blood. Source of these receptors: an elderly woman with acute or convalescent COVID-19.

This clone has a single count. V usage is TRBV19 and J usage is TRBJ2-3; the match to TRBD2 covers 15 bases. The CDR3 length is 16 residues. The germline V gene encodes CDR1 LNHDA and CDR2 SQIVND (reference sequence). Trimming took 8 bases from V and 3 from J; bases not matched to a gene: 6. The CDR3 nucleotides read TGTGCCAGTGGGACTAGCGGGGGGCATGGGACAGATACGCAGTATTTT. Its protein is CASGTSGGHGTDTQYF.

The genes are TRBV11-3 and TRBJ2-7; D gene unclear. Trimming removed 0 bases from V and 4 bases from J, with 7 bases in between. Per germline, CDR1 SGHNT and CDR2 YENEEA. The CDR3 consists of 13 residues. The CDR3 bases are TGTGCCAGCAGCTTAGATAGCCAGTACGAGCAGTACTTC. Translation gives CASSLDSQYEQYF.

This rearrangement joins TRBV6-5 to TRBJ2-1, with a weak D call TRBD2 (6 bases). This CDR3 contains 15 residues. V shed 0 bases and J shed 7 bases, with 13 bases lying between them. Germline lookup yields CDR1 MNHEY and CDR2 SVGAGI. The CDR3: CASSYSSWGENEQFF. For the CDR3, the DNA is TGTGCCAGCAGTTACTCGAGTTGGGGGGAAAATGAGCAGTTCTTC.

This clone showed up just a few times. The chain links TRBV7-2 to TRBJ2-7, with TRBD2 identical over 7 bases. Germline V gene data show CDR1 as SGHTA and CDR2 as FQGNSA. J gave up 5 bases and V 5 bases, and 12 bases lay outside the gene matches. The CDR3 contains 15 residues. CDR3 amino acids: CASSPYGGSGDEQYF. The CDR3 DNA follows: TGTGCCAGCAGCCCCTACGGGGGGAGCGGCGACGAGCAGTACTTC.

The V gene is TRBV3-1 (or the pseudogene TRBV3-2), the J gene TRBJ2-7; the match to TRBD2 covers 11 bases. The germline CDR1 and CDR2 sequences are LGHDT and YNNKEL (reference sequence). CDR3 length: 17 residues. The V and J ends lost 0 bases and 3 bases, in that order; junction bases with no gene match: 7. In DNA form, the CDR3 reads TGTGCCAGCAGCCAAGAAGCTCCACTAGCGGGAGACTACGAGCAGTACTTC. This gives the protein CASSQEAPLAGDYEQYF.

The chain joins TRBV19 to TRBJ2-7, with D unresolved. CDR3 length: 14 residues. The germline gives CDR1 LNHDA, CDR2 SQIVND (reference sequence). Trimming removed 4 bases at V and 0 bases at J, with 10 bases between. Here the CDR3 DNA reads TGTGCCAGTAGTAGGCAGATAAGCTCCTACGAGCAGTACTTC. Translation gives CASSRQISSYEQYF.

Written as DNA, the CDR3 is TGTGCTAGTGGTTTGGTAGTAGGGGGGGGCCCCACCGGGGAGCTGTTTTTT. Its translation is CASGLVVGGGPTGELFF. The V call is TRBV12-5, the J call TRBJ2-2; D perhaps matches TRBD2 (7 bases). CDR3 length: 17 residues. V was pared by 0 bases and J by 4 bases, with 15 bases between. Germline CDR1 reads LGHNT; CDR2 reads FRNRAP.